This T cell receptor beta chain originates from a study of T cell repertoires in aging, cancer and after chemotherapy. Amplification of TCR beta used genomic DNA extracted from peripheral blood. Multiplex touch-down PCR with TRB-A/B primers amplified rearranged V-D-J TRB sequences. One entry per CDR3 protein, called by TCRdb with MiXCR from the multiplex PCR reads. Of a few thousand distinct CDR3 sequences listed, over 65% are singletons. This clonotype appeared a few times. The CDR3 covers 19 residues. Germline V gene lookup returns CDR1 SGHAT and CDR2 FQNNGV. V was pared by 3 bases and J by 7 bases, with 15 bases of the junction left unmatched.

The rearrangement links TRBV11-2 to TRBJ1-6; TRBD1 matches at 10 bases. The material sequenced was blood. This receptor was identified in a human donor with a solid tumor. CDR3 amino acids: CASSFYLPDRGLRNSPLHF. CDR3 DNA sequence: TGTGCCAGCAGCTTTTATCTTCCGGACAGGGGGTTACGGAATTCACCCCTCCACTTT.